This T cell receptor beta chain was identified during a study of CD8+ T cells in alopecia areata. Points from the study as a whole: Expanded CD8+ clones among the top 100, as well as scalp clonality, were significantly decreased by tofacitinib. Sharing of TCR sequences between patients (possibly for HLA-related reasons) was less clear than in mice.

Details on this clone: Its target is not known.

RNA extraction was followed by reverse transcription into cDNA, which acted as the sequencing template. Some clones are missing from TCRdb's copy, which holds only in-frame ones; the method was immunoSEQ multiplex PCR. The sample has 190,000 or so clones; roughly 62% are singletons. Regarding treatment: oral pan-JAK inhibitor, 5-10 mg twice daily. The CDR3 is made up of 14 amino acids. The germline CDR1 and CDR2 sequences are PRHDT and FYEKMQ (reference sequence). V was clipped by 4 bases and J by 2 bases, with 10 bases between them. The origin of this receptor is a human donor with alopecia areata. The material was CD8+ T cells sorted from blood, obtained at week 24, from a patient treated with tofacitinib. The V gene is TRBV13, the J gene TRBJ2-3; perhaps TRBD1 as D (7 bases). As DNA, the CDR3 is TGTGCCAGCAGCTCAGGGGGGAACACAGATACGCAGTATTTT. Its translation: CASSSGGNTDTQYF. The complete variable domain, with remaining parts taken from reference TRBV13 and TRBJ2-3, reads AAGVIQSPRHLIKEKRETATLKCYPIPRHDTVYWYQQGPGQDPQFLISFYEKMQSDKGSIPDRFSAQQFSDYHSELNMSSLELGDSALYFCASSSGGNTDTQYFGPGTRLTVL.